The entry below gives a single T cell receptor (beta chain) sequence along with its context. As yet, its antigen is unknown. Libraries of TCR beta came from iRepertoire HTBI primers plus Arm-PCR of CDR3 regions. MiXCR, run by TCRdb on the multiplex PCR reads, gives a single entry per CDR3 protein. This table has 400,000 to 500,000 distinct CDR3 sequences, under 25% appearing once. This record belongs to a study of regulatory T cells in long-lasting Graves disease. Study as a whole: Persistence in Graves' disease denoted antithyroid drug use beyond 5 years alongside positive TSH receptor antibodies. Study results and caveats: Patients with persistent Graves' had lower TCR diversity than newly diagnosed patients. Patients with persistent disease showed a bias toward TRBV28, TRBJ1-2 and TRBJ2-5.

The CDR3 contains 16 residues. Germline assignment: CDR1 MNHNS and CDR2 SASEGT. The V end lost 4 bases, the J end lost 0 bases, and 12 bases lay between the germline ends. Sample time point: persistent/refractory GD, antithyroid drugs over 5 years with positive TRAb. Following extraction of RNA from PBMCs, that RNA was used to make the TCR library. Here the sequenced sample was peripheral blood mononuclear cells (PBMCs), taken when the disease was refractory, from a patient treated with antithyroid drugs. This sequence joins TRBV6-1 and TRBJ2-2; the D gene is possibly TRBD2 (5 bases). The sequence was obtained from a female donor with Graves disease. The CDR3 is CASSASGQPNTGELFF. In nucleotides, the CDR3 is TGTGCCAGCAGTGCCAGCGGTCAGCCGAACACCGGGGAGCTGTTTTTT.